This TCR beta chain emerged from a study of blood T cell repertoires in COVID-19. Study overall: From T cells, B-cell-depleted T cells, or PBMCs came the material, which was cDNA or gDNA.

The count of this clone is one. This table comes from immunoSEQ multiplex PCR, and its TCRdb copy is limited to in-frame clones, with some not included. Of a few hundred thousand clones in the sample, more than 80% were seen once. The source is a woman aged 25 to 39 with COVID-19, enrolled during active disease. Sequences were obtained from peripheral blood.

In DNA form, the CDR3 reads TGTGCCAGCGGCGCCGTCCCCAACACCGGGGAGCTGTTTTTT. Amino acid sequence: CASGAVPNTGELFF. The chain recombines TRBV9 with TRBJ2-2; D is undetermined. Germline CDR1 and CDR2: SGDLS and YYNGEE. CDR3 length: 14 amino acids. V was cut by 7 bases and J by 2 bases, with 12 bases left in between.